Sequencing of this T cell receptor (beta chain) was carried out in a study of molecular identifiers for immune sequencing clone quantification. Study background: Naive CD8 cell RNA, from roughly 18,000 or 92,000 cells, was split five ways in replicates, with four sequenced. Whole-study findings and limits: Detectable among about a million naive cells, according to reports, was Jurkat TCR RNA spiked in from one cell. Over 99% of effector molecules, yet under 1% of naive-cell molecules, were held by clones above 20 RNA copies.

This clonotype was seen ten or more times. What it binds is not known. Trimming removed 3 bases from V and 6 bases from J, with 12 bases in between. The CDR3 runs 15 residues. Germline CDR1 reads SEHNR; CDR2 reads FQNEAQ (reference sequence). Library preparation followed earlier protocols using designated TCR primers. TCRdb called the PCR reads again in MiXCR, with one record for every CDR3 protein. This table has hundreds of thousands of distinct CDR3 sequences, 25% appearing once. This TCR derives from a human donor in good health. Some libraries in this study had Jurkat cell RNA spiked in. Material for sequencing was naive CD8+ T cells from blood, with Jurkat cell RNA spiked in. Subset indicated: FACS-sorted CD8+CD4-CCR7+CD45RA+ naive T cells. The chain uses TRBV7-9 and TRBJ1-6, with a possible D match to TRBD1 (5 bases). The CDR3 nucleotides read TGTGCCAGCAGCTTTTTTGAGGGGTTTAATTCACCCCTCCACTTT. As protein: CASSFFEGFNSPLHF.